This is a list of T cell receptor beta chains from one sample in a study of T cell responses to AZD1222 COVID-19 vaccine. Clones were read by immunoSEQ multiplex PCR, and TCRdb kept only the in-frame ones, dropping some. The table includes about 130,000 clones, roughly 88% detected once. The material sequenced was peripheral blood, taken on day 0 of AZD1222 vaccination. These receptors were taken from an adult in good health. Each CDR3 is given with its conserved first and last residue. Fields, in order: J gene, clone size, V gene, D gene, CDR3 length, CDR3 DNA, CDR3 protein. D genes are given only for firm matches. A row's size may be missing; if present it is once, few, many or a size class.

>TRBJ2-5|-|TRBV5-4|TRBD1|15
TGTGCCAGCAGCTTGGGAGGGACAGGGCGAGAGACCCAGTACTTC
CASSLGGTGRETQYF
>TRBJ2-7|-|TRBV29-1|-|12
TGCAGCGTGGAGGGACAGATCTACGAGCAGTACTTC
CSVEGQIYEQYF
>TRBJ2-5|-|TRBV2|TRBD1|15
TGTGCCAGCAGGGCCCGACAGGGGCGGAAAGAGACCCAGTACTTC
CASRARQGRKETQYF
>TRBJ1-2|-|TRBV25-1|-|12
TGTGCCAGCAGTGAATTTGGGAACGGCTACACCTTC
CASSEFGNGYTF
>TRBJ2-1|-|TRBV2|TRBD1|13
TGTGCCAGCAAAGAGACAGGGAACAATGAGCAGTTCTTC
CASKETGNNEQFF
>TRBJ2-3|-|TRBV11-1|TRBD2|15
TGTGCCAGCAGTCTAGCGGGGGTACCCACAGATACGCAGTATTTT
CASSLAGVPTDTQYF
>TRBJ1-5|-|TRBV7-8|TRBD1|13
TGTGCCAGCAGCTTAACAGGGGTTCAGCCCCAGCATTTT
CASSLTGVQPQHF
>TRBJ2-4|once|TRBV2|TRBD1|14
TGTGCCAGCAGTATGGGACAGGGGAAAAACATTCAGTACTTC
CASSMGQGKNIQYF
>TRBJ2-3|-|TRBV6-4|TRBD2|16
TGTGCCAGCAGTGACTCGGCTAGCGGGAGCGCAGATACGCAGTATTTT
CASSDSASGSADTQYF
>TRBJ2-2|-|TRBV28|-|14
TGTGCCAGCAGTCCCGGGTCCTCTCGTGGGGAGCTGTTTTTT
CASSPGSSRGELFF
>TRBJ2-7|-|TRBV24-1|-|13
TGTGCCACCTCGCCCAGGAGCTCCTACGAGCAGTACTTC
CATSPRSSYEQYF
>TRBJ2-1|few|TRBV7-2|TRBD1|15
TGTGCCAGCAGCGGTGGACAGGCGATAGGCAATGAGCAGTTCTTC
CASSGGQAIGNEQFF
>TRBJ2-7|-|TRBV5-1|-|15
TGCGCCAGCAGCTTGGCCGCGACAGGAGCCTACGAGCAGTACTTC
CASSLAATGAYEQYF
>TRBJ1-2|-|TRBV20-1|-|11
TGCAGTGCTAGGGACAGTTATGGCTACACCTTC
CSARDSYGYTF
>TRBJ2-3|-|TRBV5-1|-|15
TGCGCCAGCAGCCAAGACCGGATCGGGGCAGATACGCAGTATTTT
CASSQDRIGADTQYF
>TRBJ2-1|-|TRBV5-8|-|10
TGTGCCAGCAGCTTACAGGGACAGTTCTTC
CASSLQGQFF
>TRBJ2-7|-|TRBV5-6|-|15
TGTGCCAGCAGCCCTAGGACAAGGAGCTCCTACGAGCAGTACTTC
CASSPRTRSSYEQYF
>TRBJ2-3|-|TRBV6-2/TRBV6-3|-|15
TGTGCCAGCAGTTACTCGGGGGCTAGCGTCGATACGCAGTATTTT
CASSYSGASVDTQYF
>TRBJ2-7|-|TRBV21-1|-|16
TGTGCCAGCAGCAAAGTTCTTCCCAGGCTGTCCTACGAGCAGTACTTC
CASSKVLPRLSYEQYF
>TRBJ2-3|-|TRBV11-3|-|15
TGTGCCAGCAGCTTCGGGGGGACACAGCCAGATACGCAGTATTTT
CASSFGGTQPDTQYF
>TRBJ2-1|-|TRBV9|TRBD2|16
TGTGCCAGCAGCGTAGCTTTGCGGGAGGCCCACAATGAGCAGTTCTTC
CASSVALREAHNEQFF
>TRBJ1-4|-|TRBV7-8|-|16
TGTGCCAGCAGCTTAATGAGAGACGCAACTAATGAAAAACTGTTTTTT
CASSLMRDATNEKLFF
>TRBJ1-6|-|TRBV3-1/TRBV3-2|-|15
TGTGCCAGCAGCCACCAAAACAGAAACTGGGAACCCCTCCACTTT
CASSHQNRNWEPLHF
>TRBJ1-3|-|TRBV24-1|-|15
TGTGCCACCAGAGAGAGGGACGTGGCTGGAAACACCATATATTTT
CATRERDVAGNTIYF
>TRBJ2-4|-|TRBV5-8|TRBD1|17
TGTGCCAGCAGCTTGTCCGGGACAGGGGGTGCCAAAAACATTCAGTACTTC
CASSLSGTGGAKNIQYF
>TRBJ2-7|-|TRBV3-1/TRBV3-2|TRBD1|15
TGTGCCAGCAGCCGAAGGGACAGCTCTAACTACGAGCAGTACTTC
CASSRRDSSNYEQYF
>TRBJ1-1|-|TRBV6-5|TRBD1|14
TGTGCCAGCAGTTCCCCCAGGGGGCGCGCTGAAGCTTTCTTT
CASSSPRGRAEAFF
>TRBJ2-2|-|TRBV5-4|TRBD1|15
TGTGCCAGCAGCCGGGACAGGGGTTCAGCCGGGGAGCTGTTTTTT
CASSRDRGSAGELFF
>TRBJ2-2|-|TRBV12-5|-|12
TGTGCTAGTAGGGGGATCGCCGGGGAGCTGTTTTTT
CASRGIAGELFF
>TRBJ2-5|-|TRBV14|TRBD2|13
TGTGCCAGCAAGCGGGGGGTCCAAGAGACCCAGTACTTC
CASKRGVQETQYF
>TRBJ2-7|-|TRBV7-2|TRBD2|15
TGTGCCAGCAGCTTAAAGCGGGAGAGCTCCTACGAGCAGTACTTC
CASSLKRESSYEQYF
>TRBJ2-3|-|TRBV10-3|TRBD1|15
TGTGCCATCACTAAGGGACAGGGTTTAACAGATACGCAGTATTTT
CAITKGQGLTDTQYF
>TRBJ1-4|-|TRBV4-3|-|15
TGCGCCAGCAGCCCGCGGACAGTAGTTAATGAAAAACTGTTTTTT
CASSPRTVVNEKLFF
>TRBJ2-7|-|TRBV7-9|-|14
TGTGCCAGCAAGCAAGGGCCAGGGCCCAGCGAGCAGTACTTC
CASKQGPGPSEQYF
>TRBJ2-2|-|TRBV5-4|-|15
TGTGCCAGCAGCTCGGTGAGGGGTAACACCGGGGAGCTGTTTTTT
CASSSVRGNTGELFF
>TRBJ2-1|-|TRBV12-3/TRBV12-4|-|12
TGTGCCAGCAGCCTCCTAATGGATGAGCAGTTCTTC
CASSLLMDEQFF
>TRBJ2-2|-|TRBV10-1|TRBD1|15
TGCGCCAGCAGTTCCGGGACAGGGGGCACCGGGGAGCTGTTTTTT
CASSSGTGGTGELFF
>TRBJ2-7|-|TRBV15|TRBD1|14
TGTGCCACCACCCGGGACAGGGTTTCCTACGAGCAGTACTTC
CATTRDRVSYEQYF
>TRBJ2-7|-|TRBV9|-|13
TGTGCCAGCAGCGTACCAGGGACCTACGAGCAGTACTTC
CASSVPGTYEQYF
>TRBJ1-1|-|TRBV2|-|15
TGTGCCAGCAGTTTACAGGCGTTTGAGGACACTGAAGCTTTCTTT
CASSLQAFEDTEAFF